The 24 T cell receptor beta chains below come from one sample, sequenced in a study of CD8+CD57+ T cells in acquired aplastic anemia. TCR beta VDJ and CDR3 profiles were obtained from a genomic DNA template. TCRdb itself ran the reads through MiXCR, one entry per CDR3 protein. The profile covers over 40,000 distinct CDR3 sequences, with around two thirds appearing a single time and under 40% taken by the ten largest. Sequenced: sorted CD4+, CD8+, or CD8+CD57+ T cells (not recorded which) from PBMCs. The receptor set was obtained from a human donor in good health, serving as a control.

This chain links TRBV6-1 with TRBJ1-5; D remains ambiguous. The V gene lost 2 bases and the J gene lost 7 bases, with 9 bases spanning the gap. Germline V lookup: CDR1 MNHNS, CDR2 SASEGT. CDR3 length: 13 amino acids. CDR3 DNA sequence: TGTGCCAGCAGTGAAAGCCGAAGGCAGCCCCAGCATTTT. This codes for CASSESRRQPQHF.

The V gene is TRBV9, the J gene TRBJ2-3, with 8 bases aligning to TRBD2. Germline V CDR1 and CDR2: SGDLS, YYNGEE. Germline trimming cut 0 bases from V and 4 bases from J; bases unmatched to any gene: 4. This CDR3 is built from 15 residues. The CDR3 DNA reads TGTGCCAGCAGCGTAGCGGGGGGGAGTTCAGATACGCAGTATTTT. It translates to CASSVAGGSSDTQYF.

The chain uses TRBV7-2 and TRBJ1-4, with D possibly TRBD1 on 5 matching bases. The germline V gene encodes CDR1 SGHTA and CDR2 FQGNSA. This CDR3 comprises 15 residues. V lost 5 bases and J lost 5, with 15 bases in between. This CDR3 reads CASSPMEGLNEKLFF. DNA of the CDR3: TGTGCCAGCAGCCCTATGGAGGGGCTGAATGAAAAACTGTTTTTT.

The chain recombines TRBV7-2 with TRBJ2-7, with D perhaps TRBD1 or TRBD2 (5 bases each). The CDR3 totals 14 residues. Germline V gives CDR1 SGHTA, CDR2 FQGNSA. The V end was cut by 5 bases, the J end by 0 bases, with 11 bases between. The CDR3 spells CASSPRGRSYEQYF. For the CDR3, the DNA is TGTGCCAGCAGCCCCCGGGGACGCTCCTACGAGCAGTACTTC.

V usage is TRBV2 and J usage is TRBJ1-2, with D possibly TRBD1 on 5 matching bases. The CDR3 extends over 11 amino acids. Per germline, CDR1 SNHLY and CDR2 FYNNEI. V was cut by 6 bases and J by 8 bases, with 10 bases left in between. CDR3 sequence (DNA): TGTGCCAGCAGCGACAGTTGGGGCTACACCTTC. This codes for CASSDSWGYTF. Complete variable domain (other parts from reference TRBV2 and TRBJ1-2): EPEVTQTPSHQVTQMGQEVILRCVPISNHLYFYWYRQILGQKVEFLVSFYNNEISEKSEIFDDQFSVERPDGSNFTLKIRSTKLEDSAMYFCASSDSWGYTFGSGTRLTVV.

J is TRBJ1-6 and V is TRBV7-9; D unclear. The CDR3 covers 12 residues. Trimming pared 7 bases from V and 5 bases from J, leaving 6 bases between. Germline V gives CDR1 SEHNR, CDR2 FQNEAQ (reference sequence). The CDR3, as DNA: TGTGCCAGCACCATCAATAATTCACCCCTCCACTTT. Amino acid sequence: CASTINNSPLHF.

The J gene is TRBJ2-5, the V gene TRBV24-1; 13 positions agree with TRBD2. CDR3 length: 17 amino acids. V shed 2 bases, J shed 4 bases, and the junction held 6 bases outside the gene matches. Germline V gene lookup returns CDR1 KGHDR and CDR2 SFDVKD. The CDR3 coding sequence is TGTGCCACCAGTGATTATAGGACTAGCGGGAGTGGAGAGACCCAGTACTTC. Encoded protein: CATSDYRTSGSGETQYF.

CDR3 in DNA: TGTGCCATCAGTTTAACAGGGGACTATGGCTACACCTTC. Its protein product is CAISLTGDYGYTF. The chain joins TRBV10-3 to TRBJ1-2; TRBD1 agrees at 7 bases. V shed 5 bases, J shed 3 bases, and the junction held 3 bases outside the gene matches. This CDR3 has 13 amino acids. Germline-derived CDR1 and CDR2 are ENHRY and SYGVKD.

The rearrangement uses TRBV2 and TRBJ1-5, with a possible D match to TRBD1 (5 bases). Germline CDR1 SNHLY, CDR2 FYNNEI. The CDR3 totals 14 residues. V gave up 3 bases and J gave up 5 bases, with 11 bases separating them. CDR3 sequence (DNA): TGTGCCAGCAGTGAGGGGGGGGACTATCAGCCCCAGCATTTT. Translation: CASSEGGDYQPQHF.

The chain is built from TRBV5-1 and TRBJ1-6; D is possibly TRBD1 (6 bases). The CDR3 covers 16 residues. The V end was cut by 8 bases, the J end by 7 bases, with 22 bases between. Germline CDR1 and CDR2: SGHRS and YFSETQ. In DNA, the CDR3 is TGCGCCAGTACCTGGGCCTCAGGGGACCTAAATTCACCCCTCCACTTT. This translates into CASTWASGDLNSPLHF.

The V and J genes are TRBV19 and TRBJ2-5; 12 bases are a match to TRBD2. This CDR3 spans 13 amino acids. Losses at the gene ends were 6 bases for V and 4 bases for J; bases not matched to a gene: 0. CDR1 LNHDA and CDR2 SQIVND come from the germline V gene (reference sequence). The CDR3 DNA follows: TGTGCCAGTAGACTAGCGGGGGGAGAGACCCAGTACTTC. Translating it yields CASRLAGGETQYF.

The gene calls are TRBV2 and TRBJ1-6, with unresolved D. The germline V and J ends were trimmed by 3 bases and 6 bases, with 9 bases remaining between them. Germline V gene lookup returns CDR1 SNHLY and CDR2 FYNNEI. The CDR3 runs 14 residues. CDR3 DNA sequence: TGTGCCAGCAGTGACCGGAGTCGTAATTCACCCCTCCACTTT. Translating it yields CASSDRSRNSPLHF.

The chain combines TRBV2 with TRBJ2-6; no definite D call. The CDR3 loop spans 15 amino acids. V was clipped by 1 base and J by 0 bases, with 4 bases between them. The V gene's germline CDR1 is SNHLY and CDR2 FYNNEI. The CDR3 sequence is CASSEDDSGANVLTF. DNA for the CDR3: TGTGCCAGCAGTGAAGACGACTCTGGGGCCAACGTCCTGACTTTC.

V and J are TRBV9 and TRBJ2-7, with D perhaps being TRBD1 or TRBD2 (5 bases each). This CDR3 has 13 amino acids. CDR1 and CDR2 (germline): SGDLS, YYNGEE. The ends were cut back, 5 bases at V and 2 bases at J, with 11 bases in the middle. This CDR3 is CASSAGAAYEQYF. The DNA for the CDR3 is TGTGCCAGCAGTGCCGGGGCAGCCTACGAGCAGTACTTC. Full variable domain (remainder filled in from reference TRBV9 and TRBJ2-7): DSGVTQTPKHLITATGQRVTLRCSPRSGDLSVYWYQQSLDQGLQFLIQYYNGEERAKGNILERFSAQQFPDLHSELNLSSLELGDSALYFCASSAGAAYEQYFGPGTRLTVT.

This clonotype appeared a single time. As DNA, the CDR3 is TGTGCCAGTACCCTAGGGGGTCCCTATGGCTACACCTTC. It yields the protein CASTLGGPYGYTF. The chain carries TRBV19 and TRBJ1-2; D may be TRBD1 (6 bases). The germline CDR1 and CDR2 sequences are LNHDA and SQIVND (reference sequence). The CDR3 consists of 13 residues. Deletions cut 7 bases from V and 4 bases from J, with 13 bases between.

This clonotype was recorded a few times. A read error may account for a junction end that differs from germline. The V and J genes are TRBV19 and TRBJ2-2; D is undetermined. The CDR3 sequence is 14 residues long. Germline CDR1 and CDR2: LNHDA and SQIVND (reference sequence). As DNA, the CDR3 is TGCGCCAGTAGTGTAGGGCAGAACACCGGGGAGCTGTTTTTT. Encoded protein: CASSVGQNTGELFF.

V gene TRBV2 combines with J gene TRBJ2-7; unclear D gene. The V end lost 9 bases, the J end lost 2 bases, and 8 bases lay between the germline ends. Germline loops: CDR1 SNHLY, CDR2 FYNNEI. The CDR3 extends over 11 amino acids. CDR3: CASPTPYEQYF. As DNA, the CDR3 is TGTGCCAGTCCTACCCCCTACGAGCAGTACTTC.

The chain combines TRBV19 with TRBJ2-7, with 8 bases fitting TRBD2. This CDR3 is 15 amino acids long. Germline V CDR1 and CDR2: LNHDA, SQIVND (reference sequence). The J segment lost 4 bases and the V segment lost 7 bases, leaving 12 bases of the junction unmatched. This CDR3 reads CASNPGGGRSYEQYF. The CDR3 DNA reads TGTGCCAGTAACCCTGGGGGCGGGAGGTCGTACGAGCAGTACTTC.

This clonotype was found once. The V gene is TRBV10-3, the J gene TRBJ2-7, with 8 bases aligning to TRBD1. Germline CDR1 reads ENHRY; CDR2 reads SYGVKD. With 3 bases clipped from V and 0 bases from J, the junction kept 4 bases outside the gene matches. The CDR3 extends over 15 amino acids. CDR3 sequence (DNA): TGTGCCATCAGTGACAGGGACAGGAGCTCCTACGAGCAGTACTTC. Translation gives CAISDRDRSSYEQYF.

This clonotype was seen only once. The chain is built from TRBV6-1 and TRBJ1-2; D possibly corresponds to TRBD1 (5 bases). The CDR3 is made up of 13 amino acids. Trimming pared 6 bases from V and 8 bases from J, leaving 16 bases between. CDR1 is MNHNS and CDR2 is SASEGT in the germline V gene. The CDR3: CASSNRGTSGYTF. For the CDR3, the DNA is TGTGCCAGCAGCAACCGTGGGACCTCGGGCTACACCTTC.

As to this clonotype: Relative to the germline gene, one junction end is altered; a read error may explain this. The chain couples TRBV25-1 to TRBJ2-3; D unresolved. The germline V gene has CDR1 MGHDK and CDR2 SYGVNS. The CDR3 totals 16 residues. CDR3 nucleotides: TGTGCCACCAGTGACCCCCTGTCAGATAACACAGATACGCAGTATTTT. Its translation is CATSDPLSDNTDTQYF.

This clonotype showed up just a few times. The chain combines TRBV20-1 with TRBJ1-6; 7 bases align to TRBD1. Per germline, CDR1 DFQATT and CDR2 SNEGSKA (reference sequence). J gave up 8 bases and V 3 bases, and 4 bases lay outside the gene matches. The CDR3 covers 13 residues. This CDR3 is CSASDRAYSPLHF. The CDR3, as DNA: TGCAGTGCTAGCGACAGGGCCTATTCACCCCTCCACTTT.

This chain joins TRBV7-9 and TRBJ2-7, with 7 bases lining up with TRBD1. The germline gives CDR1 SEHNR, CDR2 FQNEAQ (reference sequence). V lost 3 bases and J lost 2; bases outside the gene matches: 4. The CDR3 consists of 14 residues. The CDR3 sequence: CASSLSGQPYEQYF. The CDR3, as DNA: TGTGCCAGCAGCTTGTCGGGACAGCCCTACGAGCAGTACTTC.

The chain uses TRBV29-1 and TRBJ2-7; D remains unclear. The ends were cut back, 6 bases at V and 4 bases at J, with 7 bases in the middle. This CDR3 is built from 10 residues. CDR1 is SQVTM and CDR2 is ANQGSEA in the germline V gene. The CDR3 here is CSVIEYEQYF. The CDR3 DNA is TGCAGCGTAATCGAATACGAGCAGTACTTC.